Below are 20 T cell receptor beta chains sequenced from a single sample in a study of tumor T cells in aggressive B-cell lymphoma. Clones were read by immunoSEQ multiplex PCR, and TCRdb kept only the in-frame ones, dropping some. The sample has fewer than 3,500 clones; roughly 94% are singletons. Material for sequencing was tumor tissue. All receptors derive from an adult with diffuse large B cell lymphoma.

CDR3 DNA sequence: TGTGCCAGCAGTGAAGACGAACCCGGAACAGGCGCCTACGAGCAGTACTTC. It is translated as CASSEDEPGTGAYEQYF. The chain links TRBV2 to TRBJ2-7, with D possibly being TRBD1 (5 bases). Germline loops: CDR1 SNHLY, CDR2 FYNNEI. CDR3 size: 17 residues. Trimming pared 1 base from V and 2 bases from J, leaving 18 bases between. The whole variable domain, remainder taken from reference TRBV2 and TRBJ2-7, is EPEVTQTPSHQVTQMGQEVILRCVPISNHLYFYWYRQILGQKVEFLVSFYNNEISEKSEIFDDQFSVERPDGSNFTLKIRSTKLEDSAMYFCASSEDEPGTGAYEQYFGPGTRLTVT.

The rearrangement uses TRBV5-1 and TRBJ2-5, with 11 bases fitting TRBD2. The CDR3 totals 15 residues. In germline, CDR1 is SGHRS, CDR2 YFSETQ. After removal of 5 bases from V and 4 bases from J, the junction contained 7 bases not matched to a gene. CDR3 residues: CASRSSGRAGETQYF. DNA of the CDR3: TGCGCCAGCAGGAGTAGCGGGAGGGCCGGAGAGACCCAGTACTTC.

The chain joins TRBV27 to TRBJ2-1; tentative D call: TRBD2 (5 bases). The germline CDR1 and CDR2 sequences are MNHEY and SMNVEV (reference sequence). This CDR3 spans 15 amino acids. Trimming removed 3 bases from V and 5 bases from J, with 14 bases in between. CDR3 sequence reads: CASSFPAEGNNEQFF. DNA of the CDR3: TGTGCCAGCAGTTTCCCAGCGGAAGGAAACAATGAGCAGTTCTTC.

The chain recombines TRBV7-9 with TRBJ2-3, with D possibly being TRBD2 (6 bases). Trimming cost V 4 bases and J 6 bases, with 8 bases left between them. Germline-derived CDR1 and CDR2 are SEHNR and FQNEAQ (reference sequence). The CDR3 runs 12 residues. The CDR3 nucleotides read TGTGCCAGCAGCTGGGAGGCGGATACGCAGTATTTT. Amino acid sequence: CASSWEADTQYF. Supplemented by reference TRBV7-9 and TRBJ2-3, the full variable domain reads DTGVSQNPRHKITKRGQNVTFRCDPISEHNRLYWYRQTLGQGPEFLTYFQNEAQLEKSRLLSDRFSAERPKGSFSTLEIQRTEQGDSAMYLCASSWEADTQYFGPGTRLTVL.

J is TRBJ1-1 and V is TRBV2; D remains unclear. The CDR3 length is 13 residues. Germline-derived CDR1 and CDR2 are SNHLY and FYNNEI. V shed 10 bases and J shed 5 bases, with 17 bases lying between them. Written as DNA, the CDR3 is TGTGCCAATTCTCGGGAGGTTGGGACTGAAGCTTTCTTT. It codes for CANSREVGTEAFF.

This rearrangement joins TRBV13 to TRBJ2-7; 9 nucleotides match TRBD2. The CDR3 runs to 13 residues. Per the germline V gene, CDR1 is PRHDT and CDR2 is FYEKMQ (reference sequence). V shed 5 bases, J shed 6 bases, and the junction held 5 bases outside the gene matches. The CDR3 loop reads CASSRTSVGEQYF. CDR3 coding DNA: TGTGCCAGCAGCCGGACTAGCGTCGGCGAGCAGTACTTC.

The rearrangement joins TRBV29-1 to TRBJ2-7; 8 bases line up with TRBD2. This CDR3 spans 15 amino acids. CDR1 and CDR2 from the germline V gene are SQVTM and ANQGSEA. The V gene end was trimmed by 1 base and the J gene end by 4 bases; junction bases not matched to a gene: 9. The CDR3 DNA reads TGCAGCGTTGAAGGGGGACTAGGCCTCTCGTACGAGCAGTACTTC. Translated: CSVEGGLGLSYEQYF.

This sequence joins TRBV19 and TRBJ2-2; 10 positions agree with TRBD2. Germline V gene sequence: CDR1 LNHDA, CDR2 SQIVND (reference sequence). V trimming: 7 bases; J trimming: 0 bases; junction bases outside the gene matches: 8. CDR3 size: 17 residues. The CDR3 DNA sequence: TGTGCCAGTACCAAAACCGGGACTAGCGCGAACACCGGGGAGCTGTTTTTT. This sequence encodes CASTKTGTSANTGELFF.

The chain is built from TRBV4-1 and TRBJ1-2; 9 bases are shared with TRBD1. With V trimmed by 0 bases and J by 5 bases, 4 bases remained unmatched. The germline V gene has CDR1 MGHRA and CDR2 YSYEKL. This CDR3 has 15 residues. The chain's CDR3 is CASSQEGQGVYGYTF. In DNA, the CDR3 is TGCGCCAGCAGCCAAGAGGGACAGGGAGTATATGGCTACACCTTC.

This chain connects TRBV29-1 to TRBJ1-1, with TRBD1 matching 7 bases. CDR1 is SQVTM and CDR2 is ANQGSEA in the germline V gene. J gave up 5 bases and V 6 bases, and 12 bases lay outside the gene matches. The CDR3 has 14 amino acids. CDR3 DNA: TGCAGCGTATGGACAGGACCCCCGCGGACTGAAGCTTTCTTT. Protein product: CSVWTGPPRTEAFF.

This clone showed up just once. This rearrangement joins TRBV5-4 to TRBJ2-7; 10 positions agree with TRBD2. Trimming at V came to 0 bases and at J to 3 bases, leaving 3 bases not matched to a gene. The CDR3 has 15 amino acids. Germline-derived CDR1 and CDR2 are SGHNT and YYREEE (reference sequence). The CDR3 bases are TGTGCCAGCAGCTTGGGAGGGACTAGCGACTACGAGCAGTACTTC. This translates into CASSLGGTSDYEQYF.

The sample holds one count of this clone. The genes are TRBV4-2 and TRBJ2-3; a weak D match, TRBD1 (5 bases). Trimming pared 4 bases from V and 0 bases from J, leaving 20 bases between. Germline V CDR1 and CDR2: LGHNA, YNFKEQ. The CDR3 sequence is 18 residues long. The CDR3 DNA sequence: TGTGCCAGCAGCCTCCAGGGCCCAACGGACACGAGCACAGATACGCAGTATTTT. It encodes CASSLQGPTDTSTDTQYF.

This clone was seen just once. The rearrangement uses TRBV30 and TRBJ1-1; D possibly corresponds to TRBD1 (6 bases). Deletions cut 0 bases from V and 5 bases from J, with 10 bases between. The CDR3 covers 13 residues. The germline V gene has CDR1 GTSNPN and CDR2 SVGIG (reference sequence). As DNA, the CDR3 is TGTGCCTGGAGTGTAGCGGGGGCAACTGAAGCTTTCTTT. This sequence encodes CAWSVAGATEAFF.

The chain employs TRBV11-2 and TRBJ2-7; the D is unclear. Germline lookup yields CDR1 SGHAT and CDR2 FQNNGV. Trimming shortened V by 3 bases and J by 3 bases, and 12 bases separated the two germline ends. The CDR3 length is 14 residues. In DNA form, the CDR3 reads TGTGCCAGCAGCTTGGGTCGGCGGAACTACGAGCAGTACTTC. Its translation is CASSLGRRNYEQYF. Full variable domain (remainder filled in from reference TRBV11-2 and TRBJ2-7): EAGVAQSPRYKIIEKRQSVAFWCNPISGHATLYWYQQILGQGPKLLIQFQNNGVVDDSQLPKDRFSAERLKGVDSTLKIQPAKLEDSAVYLCASSLGRRNYEQYFGPGTRLTVT.

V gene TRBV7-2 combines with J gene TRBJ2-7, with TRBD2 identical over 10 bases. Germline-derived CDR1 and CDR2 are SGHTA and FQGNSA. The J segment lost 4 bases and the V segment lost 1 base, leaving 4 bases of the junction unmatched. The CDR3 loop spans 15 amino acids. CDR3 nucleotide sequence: TGTGCCAGCAGCTTAGAAGCTAGCGGGGGATACGAGCAGTACTTC. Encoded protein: CASSLEASGGYEQYF.

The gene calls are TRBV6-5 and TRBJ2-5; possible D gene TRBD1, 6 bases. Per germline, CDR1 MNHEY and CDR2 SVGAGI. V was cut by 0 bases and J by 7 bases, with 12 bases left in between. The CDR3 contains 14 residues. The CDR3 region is CASSYSDRVGTQYF. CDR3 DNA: TGTGCCAGCAGTTACTCGGACAGAGTCGGGACCCAGTACTTC.

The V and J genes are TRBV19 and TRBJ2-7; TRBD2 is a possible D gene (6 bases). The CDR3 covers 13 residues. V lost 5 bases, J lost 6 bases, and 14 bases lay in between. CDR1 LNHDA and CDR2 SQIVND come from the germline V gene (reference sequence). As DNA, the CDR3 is TGTGCCAGTAGTCCTGGGACTTCGGGCGAGCAGTACTTC. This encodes CASSPGTSGEQYF.

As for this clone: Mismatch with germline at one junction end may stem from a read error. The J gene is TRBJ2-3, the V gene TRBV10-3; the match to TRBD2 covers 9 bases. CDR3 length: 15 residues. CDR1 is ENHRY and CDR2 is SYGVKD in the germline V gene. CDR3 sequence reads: CTISELVAGADTQYF. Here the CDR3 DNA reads TGTACCATCAGTGAGTTGGTAGCGGGGGCAGATACGCAGTATTTT.

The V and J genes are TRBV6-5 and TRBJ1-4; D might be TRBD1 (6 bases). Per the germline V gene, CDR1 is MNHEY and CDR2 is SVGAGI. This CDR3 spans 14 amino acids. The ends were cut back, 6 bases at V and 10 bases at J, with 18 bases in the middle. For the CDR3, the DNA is TGTGCCAGCAGCCCAACCTACAGGGCCGGAAAACTGTTTTTT. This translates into CASSPTYRAGKLFF.

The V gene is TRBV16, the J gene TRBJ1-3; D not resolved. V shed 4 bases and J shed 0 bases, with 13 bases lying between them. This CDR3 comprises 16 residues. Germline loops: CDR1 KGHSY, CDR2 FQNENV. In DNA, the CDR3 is TGTGCCAGCAGCCCGGTGAGAGGTTCCTCTGGAAACACCATATATTTT. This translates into CASSPVRGSSGNTIYF.